Sequencing of this T cell receptor (beta chain) was carried out in a study of early T cells in non-severe SARS-CoV-2 infection. Trimming shortened V by 6 bases and J by 4 bases, and 15 bases separated the two germline ends. Looked up from germline, CDR1 is SNHLY and CDR2 is FYNNEI. There are 14 residues in the CDR3. MiXCR was run by TCRdb on the 5' RACE reads, yielding one entry per CDR3 protein. The sample contains about 69,000 distinct CDR3 sequences, 11% of which appear only once. This clonotype was seen many times. The TCR sequence derives from an adult who was a healthcare worker with PCR-confirmed SARS-CoV-2 infection or an uninfected control (not recorded which). The chain carries TRBV2 and TRBJ1-1; tentatively, D is TRBD1 (5 bases). Sample: whole blood, taken at baseline. As DNA, the CDR3 is TGTGCCAGCAGGCTTACAGGAGCTTCCACTGAAGCTTTCTTT. It codes for CASRLTGASTEAFF.